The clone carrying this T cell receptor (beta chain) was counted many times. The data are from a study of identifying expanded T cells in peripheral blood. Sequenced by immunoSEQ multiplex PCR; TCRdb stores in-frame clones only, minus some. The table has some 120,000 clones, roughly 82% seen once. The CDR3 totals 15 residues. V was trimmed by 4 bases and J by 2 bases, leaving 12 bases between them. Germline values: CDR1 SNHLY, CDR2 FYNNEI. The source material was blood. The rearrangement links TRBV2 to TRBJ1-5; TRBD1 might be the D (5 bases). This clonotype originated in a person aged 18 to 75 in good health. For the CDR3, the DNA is TGTGCCAGCAGTGTCGCGGGGGTCGGCAATCAGCCCCAGCATTTT. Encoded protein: CASSVAGVGNQPQHF.